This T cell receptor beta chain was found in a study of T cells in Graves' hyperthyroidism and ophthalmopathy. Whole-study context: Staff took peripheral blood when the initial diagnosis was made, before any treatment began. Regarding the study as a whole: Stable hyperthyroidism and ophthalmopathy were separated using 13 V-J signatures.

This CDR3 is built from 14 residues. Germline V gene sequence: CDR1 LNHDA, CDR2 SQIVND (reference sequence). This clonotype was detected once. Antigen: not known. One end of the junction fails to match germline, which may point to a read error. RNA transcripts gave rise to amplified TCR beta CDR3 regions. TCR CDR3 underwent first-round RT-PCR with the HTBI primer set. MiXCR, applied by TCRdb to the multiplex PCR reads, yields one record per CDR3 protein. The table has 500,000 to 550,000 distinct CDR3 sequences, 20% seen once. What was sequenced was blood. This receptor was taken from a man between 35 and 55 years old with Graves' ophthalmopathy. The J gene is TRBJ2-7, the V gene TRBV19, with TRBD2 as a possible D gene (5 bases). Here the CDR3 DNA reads TGTTCCAGTACCCTCACCCGGGACTCCTACGAGCAGTACTTC. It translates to CSSTLTRDSYEQYF.